This entry describes one T cell receptor beta chain. Sequencing used immunoSEQ multiplex PCR; TCRdb keeps in-frame clones, though not all of them. The table has tens of thousands of clones, 95% to 98% seen once; the top ten hold roughly 0.6%. The sample belongs to a study of Tregs in tolerant kidney transplant recipients. Study information: Related graft donors supplied nonmyeloablative bone marrow transplants, and mixed chimerism was transient.

The CDR3 contains 15 residues. V lost 7 bases and J lost 2; bases outside the gene matches: 8. The germline V gene has CDR1 MDHEN and CDR2 SYDVKM. Unstimulated regulatory T cells (CD4+CD25+CD127-), CD4+CD25- non-regulatory cells, CD4 and CD8 cells were FACS-sorted from thawed PBMCs. Sample: CD4+ T cells from blood, taken before the transplant. This receptor was identified in a human donor who received a combined kidney and bone marrow transplant. This rearrangement joins TRBV28 to TRBJ2-1; 7 bases align to TRBD1. In DNA, the CDR3 is TGTGCCAGCAACCAAGGGGGCGAGGCCTACAATGAGCAGTTCTTC. It yields the protein CASNQGGEAYNEQFF.